This entry is about one T cell receptor beta chain. Its antigen is undetermined. This CDR3 has 15 residues. The junction had 5 bases not matched to a gene; V was cut back by 1 base and J by 1 base. Per the germline V gene, CDR1 is DFQATT and CDR2 is SNEGSKA (reference sequence). Next came a second PCR, run for about 7 to 12 cycles, which used a sample-barcoded 5' primer along with a J-beta primer mix. TCRdb processed the 5' RACE reads anew with MiXCR; each CDR3 protein has one entry. The sample lists about 1.4 million distinct CDR3 sequences, approximately 59% seen once, with about 6.3% in the top ten. This record comes from a study of blood T cells in healthy people across ages. Study summary: Per two T cells, template switching captured roughly one barcoded beta molecule.

Overall study results and limits: Any conclusive comparison of naive versus antigen-experienced cells was prevented by using unsorted PBMCs. No one knew whether donors had CMV, which possibly confounded expanded clonotype changes.

Samples each had at least 5 micrograms of total RNA extracted. The chain recombines TRBV20-1 with TRBJ2-5; 8 bases match TRBD1. Sequenced sample: blood. The TCR was taken from a man between 18 and 29 years old in good health. The CDR3 loop reads CSARVPGGVQETQYF. The CDR3 region has the DNA TGCAGTGCTAGAGTACCAGGGGGCGTCCAAGAGACCCAGTACTTC.